The 21 T cell receptor beta chains below were found in one sample sequenced in a study of shared clonotypes between healthy human individuals. Generated by immunoSEQ multiplex PCR, the TCRdb table keeps only in-frame clones and is missing some. The table shows about 1,900,000 clones, with just under 95% occurring only once. Naivety among CD8 cells was defined by CD45RO negativity and positive CCR7 selection, thereby excluding terminally differentiated effector memory CD45RA+ cells. The sample taken for sequencing was naive CD8+ T cells sorted from blood. The receptors were gathered from a young man in good health.

The rearrangement uses TRBV28 and TRBJ1-6; unclear D gene. CDR3 size: 13 residues. V was pared by 6 bases and J by 10 bases, with 13 bases between. Germline V gene lookup returns CDR1 MDHEN and CDR2 SYDVKM. CDR3 loop: CASSPRLWSPLHF. CDR3 DNA: TGTGCCAGCAGCCCTAGACTGTGGTCACCCCTCCACTTT.

This chain connects TRBV9 to TRBJ2-3; the D is unclear. There are 15 residues in the CDR3. The V gene's germline CDR1 is SGDLS and CDR2 YYNGEE. The V and J ends lost 0 bases and 2 bases respectively, with 10 bases between them. Here the CDR3 reads CASSVAQTHTDTQYF. CDR3 in DNA: TGTGCCAGCAGCGTAGCCCAGACTCACACAGATACGCAGTATTTT. The variable domain in full, completed from reference TRBV9 and TRBJ2-3, reads DSGVTQTPKHLITATGQRVTLRCSPRSGDLSVYWYQQSLDQGLQFLIQYYNGEERAKGNILERFSAQQFPDLHSELNLSSLELGDSALYFCASSVAQTHTDTQYFGPGTRLTVL.

This chain joins TRBV4-1 and TRBJ1-2; a weak D match, TRBD1 (5 bases). Germline V gene data show CDR1 as MGHRA and CDR2 as YSYEKL. Trimming removed 7 bases at V and 5 bases at J, with 17 bases between. This CDR3 has 14 amino acids. The CDR3 spells CASKEGIIAYGYTF. CDR3 bases: TGCGCCAGCAAGGAGGGGATCATCGCGTATGGCTACACCTTC.

The chain couples TRBV30 to TRBJ2-3; possibly TRBD1 for D (6 bases). CDR1 is GTSNPN, CDR2 SVGIG, per germline (reference sequence). The CDR3 runs 11 residues. Trimming took 2 bases from V and 6 from J, leaving 6 bases between them. CDR3: CAWSQGDTQYF. The CDR3 nucleotides are TGTGCCTGGAGTCAGGGGGATACGCAGTATTTT.

V and J are TRBV4-3 and TRBJ2-1; no clear D gene. Germline V gene data show CDR1 as LGHNA and CDR2 as YSLEER. The CDR3 length is 16 residues. With 0 bases removed from V and 0 bases from J, the gap between germline ends came to 9 bases. The CDR3 bases are TGCGCCAGCAGCCAAGACGGGCAACCCTCCTACAATGAGCAGTTCTTC. Protein sequence: CASSQDGQPSYNEQFF.

V is TRBV5-4 and J is TRBJ2-7; D may be TRBD1 or TRBD2 (5 bases each). The CDR3 covers 13 residues. Looked up from germline, CDR1 is SGHNT and CDR2 is YYREEE (reference sequence). V was clipped by 4 bases and J by 8 bases, with 16 bases between them. The CDR3: CASSLGTDYQQYF. Here the CDR3 DNA reads TGTGCCAGCAGCCTCGGGACCGACTATCAGCAGTACTTC.

J is TRBJ1-1 and V is TRBV7-8; 8 bases are shared with TRBD1. V lost 3 bases and J lost 10; bases outside the gene matches: 4. The CDR3 loop spans 12 amino acids. Germline V CDR1 and CDR2: SGHVS, FQNEAQ. DNA of the CDR3: TGTGCCAGCAGCTTGGGGCAGGGGGCAGCTTTCTTT. This encodes CASSLGQGAAFF.

DNA of the CDR3: TGTGCCAGCAGCTCCGGAGCGTTTGGCGAGCAGTACTTC. This sequence encodes CASSSGAFGEQYF. The rearrangement uses TRBV6-6 and TRBJ2-7; D remains unclear. With 6 bases removed from V and 6 bases from J, the gap between germline ends came to 15 bases. Germline CDR1 reads MNHNY; CDR2 reads SVGAGI (reference sequence). The CDR3 spans 13 residues.

V usage is TRBV5-1 and J usage is TRBJ2-3; 8 bases line up with TRBD1. J was trimmed by 3 bases and V by 3 bases; bases with no gene match: 9. The germline V gene has CDR1 SGHRS and CDR2 YFSETQ. The CDR3 spans 16 residues. CDR3 nucleotides: TGCGCCAGCAGCTCCAAACGGACAGGGATGACAGATACGCAGTATTTT. Residues: CASSSKRTGMTDTQYF.

V is TRBV6-5 and J is TRBJ2-4; D is unresolved. The CDR3 has 14 amino acids. Germline V lookup: CDR1 MNHEY, CDR2 SVGAGI. With 1 base removed from V and 3 bases from J, the gap between germline ends came to 7 bases. CDR3 in amino acids: CASSYLGNKNIQYF. The CDR3 DNA follows: TGTGCCAGCAGTTACTTAGGGAACAAAAACATTCAGTACTTC.

This clone was seen a handful of times. The chain couples TRBV7-9 to TRBJ1-3; D is undetermined. The CDR3 totals 12 residues. With 8 bases removed from V and 8 bases from J, the gap between germline ends came to 13 bases. Germline loops: CDR1 SEHNR, CDR2 FQNEAQ (reference sequence). CDR3 in amino acids: CASGSPVDTIYF. The DNA for the CDR3 is TGTGCCAGCGGCTCTCCAGTAGACACCATATATTTT. The full variable domain, in which reference TRBV7-9 and TRBJ1-3 provide the parts outside the CDR3, is DTGVSQNPRHKITKRGQNVTFRCDPISEHNRLYWYRQTLGQGPEFLTYFQNEAQLEKSRLLSDRFSAERPKGSFSTLEIQRTEQGDSAMYLCASGSPVDTIYFGEGSWLTVV.

The V gene is TRBV4-1, the J gene TRBJ1-1; D is undetermined. V lost 1 base, J lost 1 base, and 7 bases lay in between. The CDR3 has 14 amino acids. Germline CDR1 is MGHRA and CDR2 is YSYEKL. The CDR3 region has the DNA TGCGCCAGCAGCCAAGGGCGTCAGAACACTGAAGCTTTCTTT. Its protein product is CASSQGRQNTEAFF.

V gene TRBV18 combines with J gene TRBJ2-7; 8 bases are shared with TRBD1. The V gene's germline CDR1 is KGHSH and CDR2 LQKENI. The CDR3 runs 16 residues. J was trimmed by 4 bases and V by 2 bases; bases with no gene match: 10. In nucleotides, the CDR3 is TGTGCCAGCTCACCAAACTACGGACAGGGATCTTACGAGCAGTACTTC. Translation: CASSPNYGQGSYEQYF.

The chain links TRBV30 to TRBJ2-2; no definite D call. V lost 0 bases to trimming and J lost 6 bases, with 5 bases between them. The CDR3 consists of 12 residues. Germline V gene sequence: CDR1 GTSNPN, CDR2 SVGIG (reference sequence). For the CDR3, the DNA is TGTGCCTGGAGTGTAGAGGCCGGGGAGCTGTTTTTT. It translates to CAWSVEAGELFF.

The V call is TRBV6-6, the J call TRBJ1-1; no clear D gene. Between the trimmed V and J ends, which lost 6 bases and 6 bases, there was a span of 11 bases. The CDR3 runs 12 residues. Germline V gene data show CDR1 as MNHNY and CDR2 as SVGAGI (reference sequence). CDR3 nucleotides: TGTGCCAGCAGCTTGAATACCCCTGAAGCTTTCTTT. It is translated as CASSLNTPEAFF.

DNA for the CDR3: TGTGCCAGCAGTTATGGGGAAAGCGAGCAGTACTTC. Encoded protein: CASSYGESEQYF. The genes are TRBV6-5 and TRBJ2-7; no clear D. V lost 3 bases to trimming and J lost 6 bases, with 9 bases between them. Germline values: CDR1 MNHEY, CDR2 SVGAGI. The CDR3 covers 12 residues.

V is TRBV19 and J is TRBJ1-1; 8 bases are a match to TRBD1. The CDR3 covers 15 residues. J was trimmed by 3 bases and V by 6 bases; bases with no gene match: 9. Germline values: CDR1 LNHDA, CDR2 SQIVND (reference sequence). The CDR3 sequence is CASSPQDRVHTEAFF. The CDR3 nucleotides are TGTGCCAGTAGCCCCCAGGACAGGGTCCACACTGAAGCTTTCTTT.

For this clone: This CDR3 is also generated by other DNA sequences in the sample. CDR3 nucleotide sequence: TGCGCCAGCAGCTTAAGCGGAGAGATCTACGAGCAGTACTTC. It is translated as CASSLSGEIYEQYF. The J gene is TRBJ2-7, the V gene TRBV5-1; the D gene is possibly TRBD2 (5 bases). Germline-derived CDR1 and CDR2 are SGHRS and YFSETQ. This CDR3 comprises 14 residues. V was clipped by 2 bases and J by 3 bases, with 12 bases between them.

V and J are TRBV11-2 and TRBJ2-1; no clear D. Germline lookup yields CDR1 SGHAT and CDR2 FQNNGV. The length of the CDR3 is 14 residues. V was trimmed by 3 bases and J by 4 bases, leaving 10 bases between them. Here the CDR3 DNA reads TGTGCCAGCAGCTTCCCTTCGACTTACAATGAGCAGTTCTTC. Protein sequence: CASSFPSTYNEQFF.

The chain is built from TRBV4-3 and TRBJ2-7, with TRBD1 identical over 7 bases. The trim removed 4 bases at V and 2 bases at J, leaving 8 bases unmatched. CDR3 length: 15 residues. Germline V lookup: CDR1 LGHNA, CDR2 YSLEER. In DNA, the CDR3 is TGCGCCAGCAGCCTCACCACAGGGGCGGCCTACGAGCAGTACTTC. It codes for CASSLTTGAAYEQYF.

This rearrangement joins TRBV27 to TRBJ1-4; D gene unclear. Per the germline V gene, CDR1 is MNHEY and CDR2 is SMNVEV (reference sequence). Trimming removed 3 bases from V and 12 bases from J, with 11 bases in between. This CDR3 comprises 12 residues. The DNA of the CDR3 is TGTGCCAGCAGTTTTCCCGGCGGAGAACTGTTTTTT. Amino acid sequence: CASSFPGGELFF.